The 24 T cell receptor beta chains given below trace back to one sample, sequenced in a study of cytomegalovirus exposure and HLA in healthy donors. This table comes from immunoSEQ multiplex PCR, and its TCRdb copy is limited to in-frame clones, with some not included. The sample contains 70,000 or so clones, around 94% of which appear only once. Source material: PBMCs. The receptors originated from a woman under 30 in good health and CMV-seropositive.

This chain uses TRBV21-1 with TRBJ2-5; the table's D call TRBD1 went unverified against the DNA. TRBV21-1 is assigned pseudogene status. The CDR3 length is 18 residues. CDR3 amino acids: CASSKGVWDRGPQETQYF. CDR3 DNA sequence: TGTGCCAGCAGCAAAGGAGTATGGGACAGGGGTCCTCAAGAGACCCAGTACTTC.

The chain links TRBV7-2 to TRBJ1-3; TRBD1 is a possible D gene (6 bases). V was trimmed by 2 bases and J by 3 bases, leaving 14 bases between them. Looked up from germline, CDR1 is SGHTA and CDR2 is FQGNSA. CDR3 length: 16 amino acids. In DNA, the CDR3 is TGTGCCAGCAGCTTAAATGGGGGGGCAAGTGGAAACACCATATATTTT. Protein: CASSLNGGASGNTIYF.

In its sample, this clone was seen once. This chain links TRBV28 with TRBJ1-3; D possibly corresponds to TRBD1 (6 bases). V was shortened by 5 bases and J by 0 bases, with 8 bases between the two germline ends. Germline values: CDR1 MDHEN, CDR2 SYDVKM. The CDR3 length is 14 residues. The CDR3 is CASSRTDSGNTIYF. The CDR3 nucleotides read TGTGCCAGCAGTCGGACAGACTCTGGAAACACCATATATTTT.

This sequence joins TRBV21-1 and TRBJ2-2; TRBD2 is taken as the D call from the table, unchecked against the DNA. TRBV21-1 is a pseudogene segment. This CDR3 contains 16 residues. The CDR3 sequence is CASSACSGSDTGELFF. The CDR3 nucleotides read TGTGCCAGCAGCGCCTGTAGCGGGAGCGACACCGGGGAGCTGTTTTTT.

To note about this clone: Sequence at one end of the junction differs from germline and may be a read error. The chain joins TRBV18 to TRBJ2-4; 8 bases align to TRBD1. Germline loops: CDR1 KGHSH, CDR2 LQKENI. This CDR3 contains 13 residues. CDR3 sequence reads: CASSLNLGDRTDF. In DNA form, the CDR3 reads TGTGCCAGCTCACTTAACTTAGGGGACAGGACTGACTTC. Full variable domain (remainder filled in from reference TRBV18 and TRBJ2-4): NAGVMQNPRHLVRRRGQEARLRCSPMKGHSHVYWYRQLPEEGLKFMVYLQKENIIDESGMPKERFSAEFPKEGPSILRIQQVVRGDSAAYFCASSLNLGDRTDFGAGTRLSVL.

The DNA of the CDR3 is TGTGCCAGCAGCCCCGGACTAGCGGGAGTCAAGAATGAGCAGTTCTTC. Translating gives CASSPGLAGVKNEQFF. The chain couples TRBV11-3 to TRBJ2-1, with 13 bases matching TRBD2. The CDR3 is 16 residues long. Germline assignment: CDR1 SGHNT and CDR2 YENEEA. Losses at the gene ends were 5 bases for V and 7 bases for J; bases not matched to a gene: 8.

This clone appeared a few times. The chain uses TRBV29-1 and TRBJ2-5; TRBD2 might be the D (6 bases). Germline loops: CDR1 SQVTM, CDR2 ANQGSEA. The CDR3 covers 14 residues. The ends were cut back, 3 bases at V and 1 base at J, with 12 bases in the middle. CDR3 protein: CSVDGRELQETQYF. DNA for the CDR3: TGCAGCGTTGACGGTCGGGAGCTCCAAGAGACCCAGTACTTC.

In DNA, the CDR3 is TGTGCCAGCAGCCCCGGGGGGGTAGCGGGAATATACACAGATACGCAGTATTTT. The encoded protein is CASSPGGVAGIYTDTQYF. The chain has TRBV11-2 and TRBJ2-3, with 8 bases identical to TRBD2. Trimming took 5 bases from V and 2 from J; bases not matched to a gene: 15. The CDR3 runs to 18 residues. Per the germline V gene, CDR1 is SGHAT and CDR2 is FQNNGV.

The V and J genes are TRBV28 and TRBJ2-7; D perhaps matches TRBD2 (5 bases). The CDR3 runs to 11 residues. The V and J ends lost 6 bases and 4 bases respectively, with 7 bases between them. Germline CDR1 reads MDHEN; CDR2 reads SYDVKM. The CDR3 DNA reads as TGTGCCAGCAGCCCGGGGTACGAGCAGTACTTC. Translating gives CASSPGYEQYF.

The chain carries TRBV7-9 and TRBJ2-7, with D possibly being TRBD1 (6 bases). V lost 4 bases and J lost 3, with 13 bases in between. The germline V gene encodes CDR1 SEHNR and CDR2 FQNEAQ (reference sequence). The CDR3 consists of 14 residues. The CDR3 sequence is CASSSRDTLYEQYF. CDR3 sequence (DNA): TGTGCCAGCAGCTCCCGGGACACCCTCTACGAGCAGTACTTC.

To note about this clone: No conserved phenylalanine or tryptophan is present at the end of the CDR3, so a read error is the likely explanation. The limits of the CDR3 on the DNA are not certain, so only TCRdb's listed CDR3 is given. The V and J genes are TRBV15 and TRBJ1-1; the D call of TRBD1 is as the table states it, not checked on the DNA. The CDR3 is 11 residues long, ends included. Germline CDR1 is LNHNV and CDR2 is YYDKDF (reference sequence). CDR3 in amino acids: CATSRYRRTGA.

This chain uses TRBV4-2 with TRBJ2-5; D may be TRBD1 (6 bases). The CDR3 loop spans 18 amino acids. With 4 bases removed from V and 2 bases from J, the gap between germline ends came to 23 bases. Germline V CDR1 and CDR2: LGHNA, YNFKEQ. The CDR3 sequence: CASSRDPASRGLQETQYF. CDR3 nucleotides: TGTGCCAGCAGCCGCGACCCCGCGAGCAGGGGCCTACAAGAGACCCAGTACTTC.

This chain connects TRBV6-1 to TRBJ2-7; the D is unclear. CDR3 length: 11 residues. V was pared by 5 bases and J by 3 bases, with 5 bases between. Germline V gives CDR1 MNHNS, CDR2 SASEGT. The CDR3 protein is CASSPNYEQYF. Written as DNA, the CDR3 is TGTGCCAGCAGTCCAAACTACGAGCAGTACTTC.

This clone has only a few counts. The rearrangement links TRBV2 to TRBJ2-7; perhaps TRBD1 as D (5 bases). V dropped 7 bases and J dropped 3 bases, with 13 bases sitting between them. Germline loops: CDR1 SNHLY, CDR2 FYNNEI. The length of the CDR3 is 13 residues. The CDR3 reads CASTVSDSYEQYF. For the CDR3, the DNA is TGTGCCAGCACTGTATCCGACAGCTACGAGCAGTACTTC.

V is TRBV5-1 and J is TRBJ1-3; unclear D gene. V was clipped by 0 bases and J by 2 bases, with 6 bases between them. The CDR3 spans 14 residues. Germline V gives CDR1 SGHRS, CDR2 YFSETQ. The CDR3 sequence: CASSLGGTGNTIYF. In DNA form, the CDR3 reads TGCGCCAGCAGCTTGGGCGGGACTGGAAACACCATATATTTT.

The chain is built from TRBV27 and TRBJ2-2; the D is unclear. Germline loops: CDR1 MNHEY, CDR2 SMNVEV (reference sequence). Trimming took 0 bases from V and 5 from J, leaving 4 bases between them. This CDR3 spans 13 amino acids. The CDR3 sequence is CASSLSGTGELFF. In DNA form, the CDR3 reads TGTGCCAGCAGTTTATCCGGGACCGGGGAGCTGTTTTTT.

V is TRBV7-9 and J is TRBJ1-1; D is undetermined. Germline-derived CDR1 and CDR2 are SEHNR and FQNEAQ (reference sequence). V was pared by 5 bases and J by 1 base, with 8 bases between. This CDR3 is built from 13 residues. CDR3 DNA: TGTGCCAGCAGCCCTTCTAAGAACACTGAAGCTTTCTTT. This encodes CASSPSKNTEAFF.

The chain employs TRBV5-6 and TRBJ2-3; D is perhaps TRBD2 (6 bases). The germline gives CDR1 SGHDT, CDR2 YYEEEE. The V gene lost 4 bases and the J gene lost 5 bases, with 17 bases spanning the gap. The CDR3 is 15 residues long. CDR3: CASSPSGRGGDTQYF. CDR3 bases: TGTGCCAGCAGCCCGTCAGGACGGGGAGGAGATACGCAGTATTTT.

This sequence joins TRBV18 and TRBJ2-3; 13 positions match TRBD2. The germline CDR1 and CDR2 sequences are KGHSH and LQKENI. V gave up 2 bases and J gave up 2 bases; unmatched junction bases: 1. The CDR3 sequence is 16 residues long. This CDR3 reads CASSPGTSGVTDTQYF. CDR3 nucleotide sequence: TGTGCCAGCTCACCAGGGACTAGCGGGGTCACAGATACGCAGTATTTT.

The chain recombines TRBV18 with TRBJ1-5, with D uncertain. The CDR3 runs 15 residues. Germline assignment: CDR1 KGHSH and CDR2 LQKENI. The V and J ends lost 3 bases and 1 base respectively, with 10 bases between them. The CDR3 nucleotides are TGTGCCAGCTCACCGGAGGGTGGAAGCAATCAGCCCCAGCATTTT. Translating it yields CASSPEGGSNQPQHF.

CDR3 protein: CASSHQGVAGGPGGELFF. CDR3 nucleotide sequence: TGTGCCAGCAGTCACCAAGGGGTAGCGGGGGGGCCGGGCGGGGAGCTGTTTTTT. J is TRBJ2-2 and V is TRBV27, with TRBD2 matching over 11 bases. The ends lost 5 bases at V and 7 bases at J; junction bases unmatched: 15. CDR3 length equals 18 residues. Germline-derived CDR1 and CDR2 are MNHEY and SMNVEV (reference sequence).

The chain carries TRBV7-8 and TRBJ2-4, with D possibly being TRBD2 (6 bases). V was clipped by 7 bases and J by 8 bases, with 24 bases between them. Germline V gene data show CDR1 as SGHVS and CDR2 as FQNEAQ. The CDR3 runs to 16 residues. CDR3 DNA sequence: TGTGCCAGCACCGACCGGGACTCCTTCGGCCGAGACATTCAGTACTTC. This encodes CASTDRDSFGRDIQYF.

CDR3 nucleotides: TGTGCCAGCAGCTTAGCGGACAGGGGTTATGGCTACACCTTC. Translating gives CASSLADRGYGYTF. The chain uses TRBV7-9 and TRBJ1-2, with 9 positions matching TRBD1. Trimming removed 0 bases from V and 5 bases from J; junction bases left unmatched: 1. Germline V gene lookup returns CDR1 SEHNR and CDR2 FQNEAQ (reference sequence). The CDR3 consists of 14 residues.

The CDR3 DNA reads as TGTGCCAGCAGCTCTAGGTGGGGAGTTGAGGGAGAGACCCAGTACTTC. Encoded protein: CASSSRWGVEGETQYF. The chain couples TRBV7-9 to TRBJ2-5; tentatively, D is TRBD2 (5 bases). Germline V gives CDR1 SEHNR, CDR2 FQNEAQ (reference sequence). The CDR3 is 16 amino acids. Trimming shortened V by 4 bases and J by 4 bases, and 19 bases separated the two germline ends. Looking up the rest from reference TRBV7-9 and TRBJ2-5 gives the full variable domain: DTGVSQNPRHKITKRGQNVTFRCDPISEHNRLYWYRQTLGQGPEFLTYFQNEAQLEKSRLLSDRFSAERPKGSFSTLEIQRTEQGDSAMYLCASSSRWGVEGETQYFGPGTRLLVL.